This TCR beta chain was profiled in a study of T cells in Graves' hyperthyroidism and ophthalmopathy. The table lists this clonotype with a few counts. The investigators amplified TCR beta CDR3 regions from RNA transcripts. First-round RT-PCR targeting the TCR CDR3 was performed with the HTBI primer set. TCRdb reanalysed the multiplex PCR reads using MiXCR and keeps one entry per CDR3 protein. The top ten clones hold 5.3% of a sample with roughly 380,000 distinct CDR3 sequences, roughly 15% of them seen once. This CDR3 contains 16 residues. Looked up from germline, CDR1 is MNHNS and CDR2 is SASEGT. V dropped 4 bases and J dropped 0; count of bases not matched to a gene: 7.

The sequencing sample was made of blood. The chain couples TRBV6-1 to TRBJ2-3; TRBD2 matches 7 bases. The clonotype was recovered from a woman under 30 with Graves' hyperthyroidism. The CDR3 reads CASSGWGGASTDTQYF. CDR3 nucleotide sequence: TGTGCCAGCAGTGGTTGGGGAGGGGCTAGCACAGATACGCAGTATTTT.